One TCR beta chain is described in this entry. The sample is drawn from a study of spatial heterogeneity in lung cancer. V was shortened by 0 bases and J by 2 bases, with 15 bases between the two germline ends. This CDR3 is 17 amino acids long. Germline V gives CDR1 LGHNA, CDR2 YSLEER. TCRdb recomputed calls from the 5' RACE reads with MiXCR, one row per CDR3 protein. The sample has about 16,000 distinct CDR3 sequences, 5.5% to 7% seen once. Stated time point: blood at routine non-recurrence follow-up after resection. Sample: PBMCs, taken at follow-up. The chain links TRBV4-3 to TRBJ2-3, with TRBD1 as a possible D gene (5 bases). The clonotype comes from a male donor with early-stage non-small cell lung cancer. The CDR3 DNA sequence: TGCGCCAGCAGCCAAGATCCCGGCCAGGGCCCCACAGATACGCAGTATTTT. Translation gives CASSQDPGQGPTDTQYF.